A single sample gave rise to the 2 T cell receptor beta chains below, sequenced in a study of technical replicates of blood from several donors. The repertoire was sequenced with immunoSEQ multiplex PCR; TCRdb's copy has only in-frame clones and lacks some. The sample has about 74,000 clones, approximately 94% seen once. The source material was T cells isolated from PBMCs. These receptors were collected from a human donor in good health.

This chain links TRBV18 with TRBJ2-7; D remains unclear. From germline, CDR1 is KGHSH and CDR2 LQKENI. The CDR3 spans 16 residues. V gave up 5 bases and J gave up 2 bases, with 19 bases separating them. This CDR3 is CASSEKANKLPYEQYF. The CDR3 bases are TGTGCCAGCTCAGAAAAAGCCAATAAGCTACCCTACGAGCAGTACTTC. The full variable domain, with the rest looked up from reference TRBV18 and TRBJ2-7, is NAGVMQNPRHLVRRRGQEARLRCSPMKGHSHVYWYRQLPEEGLKFMVYLQKENIIDESGMPKERFSAEFPKEGPSILRIQQVVRGDSAAYFCASSEKANKLPYEQYFGPGTRLTVT.

The chain links TRBV7-2 to TRBJ1-1; D perhaps matches TRBD1 (5 bases). Trimming pared 2 bases from V and 1 base from J, leaving 11 bases between. Germline-derived CDR1 and CDR2 are SGHTA and FQGNSA. The CDR3 consists of 15 residues. The CDR3 coding sequence is TGTGCCAGCAGCTTAAGTCTAACAGGGAACACTGAAGCTTTCTTT. Protein sequence: CASSLSLTGNTEAFF.